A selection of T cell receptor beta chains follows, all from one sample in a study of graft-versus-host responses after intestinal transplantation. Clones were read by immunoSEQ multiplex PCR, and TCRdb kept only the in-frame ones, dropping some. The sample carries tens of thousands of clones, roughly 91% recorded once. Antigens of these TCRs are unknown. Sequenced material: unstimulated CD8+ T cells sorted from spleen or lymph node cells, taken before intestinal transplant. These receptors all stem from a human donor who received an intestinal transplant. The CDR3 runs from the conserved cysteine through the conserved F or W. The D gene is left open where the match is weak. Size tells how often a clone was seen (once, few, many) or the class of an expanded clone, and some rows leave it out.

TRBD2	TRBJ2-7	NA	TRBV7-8	TGTGCCAGCAGCTCGAAAGGGGAGGGTGTGGGGCAGTACTTC	CASSSKGEGVGQYF
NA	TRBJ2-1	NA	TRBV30	TGTGCCTGGGGGCCTTCTAGCGTTGAGCAGTTCTTC	CAWGPSSVEQFF
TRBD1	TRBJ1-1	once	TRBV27	TGTGCCAGCAGCGCGGGACAGGGTTTGAGGGCTTTCTTT	CASSAGQGLRAFF
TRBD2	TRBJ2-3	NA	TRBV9	TGTGCCAGCAGCCACTCGGGGGGGTTAACAGATACGCAGTATTTT	CASSHSGGLTDTQYF
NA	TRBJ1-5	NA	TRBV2	TGTGCCAGCAGCGCAGGGAACGGTCAGCCCCAGCATTTT	CASSAGNGQPQHF
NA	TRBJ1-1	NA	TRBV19	TGTGCCAGTAGTATAATCAGGGGCTCTGAAGCTTTCTTT	CASSIIRGSEAFF
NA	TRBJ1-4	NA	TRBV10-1	TGCGCCAGCAGTGACGGGGTGCACGAAAAACTGTTTTTT	CASSDGVHEKLFF
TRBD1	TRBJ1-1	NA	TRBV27	TGTGCCAGCGGACAGGGGATGAACACTGAAGCTTTCTTT	CASGQGMNTEAFF
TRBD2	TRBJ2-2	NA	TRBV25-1	TGTGCCAGCAGCCAGACAGCGGGGGGGAACACCGGGGAGCTGTTTTTT	CASSQTAGGNTGELFF
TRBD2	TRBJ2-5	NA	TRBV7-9	TGTGCCAGCAGCTTAGGACCTAGCGGGGAAGAGACCCAGTACTTC	CASSLGPSGEETQYF
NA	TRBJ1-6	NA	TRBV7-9	TGTGCCAGCAGCCGGGATAATTCACCCCTCCACTTT	CASSRDNSPLHF
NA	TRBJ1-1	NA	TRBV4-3	TGCGCCAGCAGCCAAGATTCAGACAGGTGGTCTGAAGCTTTCTTT	CASSQDSDRWSEAFF
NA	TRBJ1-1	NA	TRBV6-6	TGTGCCAGCAGGGGAGGGACGGATCCGAGGAACACTGAAGCTTTCTTT	CASRGGTDPRNTEAFF
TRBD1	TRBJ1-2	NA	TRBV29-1	TGCAGCGTTGAAAATTCAGGGGGCGACTATGGCTACACCTTC	CSVENSGGDYGYTF
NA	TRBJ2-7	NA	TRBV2	TGTGCCAGCAGGGGACTCGGTGAGCAGTACTTC	CASRGLGEQYF
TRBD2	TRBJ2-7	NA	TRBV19	TGTGCCAGTAGTATAGGACTAGCGGGGGGCCACGAGCAGTACTTC	CASSIGLAGGHEQYF
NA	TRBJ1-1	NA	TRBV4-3	TGCGCCAGCAGCCAAGACGCCACAGGGTTGAACACTGAAGCTTTCTTT	CASSQDATGLNTEAFF
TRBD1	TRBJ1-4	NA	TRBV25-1	TGTGCCAGCAGGGCGACAGGGGATGGTGAAAAACTGTTTTTT	CASRATGDGEKLFF
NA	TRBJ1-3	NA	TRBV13	TGTGCCAGCAGCCTCAGGGGCTCTGGAAACACCATATATTTT	CASSLRGSGNTIYF
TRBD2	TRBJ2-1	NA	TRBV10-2	TGCGCCAGCCTACTTCAAGCGGGGGGCCCTTCCTACAATGAGCAGTTCTTC	CASLLQAGGPSYNEQFF
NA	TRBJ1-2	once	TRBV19	TGTGCCAGTAGTATAGGGGAGACCGTCTGTTTCTATGGCTACACCTTC	CASSIGETVCFYGYTF
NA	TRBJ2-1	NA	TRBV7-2	TGTGCCAGCAGCCTCTTAGGGGGGGGGCATAATGAGCAGTTCTTC	CASSLLGGGHNEQFF
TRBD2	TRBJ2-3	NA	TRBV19	TGTGCCAGTAGACCTCGGACTAGCGGGGGCCCCGACACGCAGTATTTT	CASRPRTSGGPDTQYF
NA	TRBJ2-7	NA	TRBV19	TGTGCCAGTAGTCCCACAGGGTGGCACGAGCAGTACTTC	CASSPTGWHEQYF
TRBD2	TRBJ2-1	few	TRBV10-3	TGTGCCATCAGTGTGACTAGCGGGGGTACCTACAATGAGCAGTTCTTC	CAISVTSGGTYNEQFF
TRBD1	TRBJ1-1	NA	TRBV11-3	TGTGCCAGCAGCCGGGACAGTTGGGACACTGAAGCTTTCTTT	CASSRDSWDTEAFF
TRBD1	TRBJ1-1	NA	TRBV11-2	TGTGCCAGCAGCTTACGGGACAGAAACACTGAAGCTTTCTTT	CASSLRDRNTEAFF